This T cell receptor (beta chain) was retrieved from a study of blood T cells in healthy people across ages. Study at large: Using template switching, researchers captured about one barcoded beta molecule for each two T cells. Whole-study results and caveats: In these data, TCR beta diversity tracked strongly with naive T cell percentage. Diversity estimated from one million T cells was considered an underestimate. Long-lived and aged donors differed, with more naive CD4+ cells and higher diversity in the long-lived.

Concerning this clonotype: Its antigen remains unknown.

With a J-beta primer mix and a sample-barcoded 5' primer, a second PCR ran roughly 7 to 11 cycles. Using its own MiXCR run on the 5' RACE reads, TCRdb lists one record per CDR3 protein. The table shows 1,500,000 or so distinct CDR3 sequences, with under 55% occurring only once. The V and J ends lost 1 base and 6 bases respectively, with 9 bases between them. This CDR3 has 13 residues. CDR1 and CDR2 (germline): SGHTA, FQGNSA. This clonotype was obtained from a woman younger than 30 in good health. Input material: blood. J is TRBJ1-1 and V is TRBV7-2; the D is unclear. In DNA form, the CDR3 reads TGTGCCAGCAGCTTAGGGGGTATCTCTGAAGCTTTCTTT. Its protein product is CASSLGGISEAFF.